This entry lists 27 T cell receptor beta chains sequenced from one sample in a study of cytomegalovirus exposure and HLA in healthy donors. The PCR was carried out with 60 Vbeta primers and 13 Jbeta primers. Sequenced by immunoSEQ multiplex PCR; TCRdb stores in-frame clones only, minus some. The top ten hold approximately 6% of the sample, which has about 200,000 clones, about 80% seen once. The sequencing sample was made of PBMCs. The receptors were gathered from a man between 35 and 55 years old in good health and CMV-seropositive.

The chain combines TRBV29-1 with TRBJ2-2, with D uncertain. This CDR3 region has 13 residues. Germline V lookup: CDR1 SQVTM, CDR2 ANQGSEA. V was pared by 2 bases and J by 5 bases, with 9 bases between. The CDR3 protein is CSVELRSTGELFF. As DNA, the CDR3 is TGCAGCGTTGAACTAAGGAGTACCGGGGAGCTGTTTTTT.

The V gene is TRBV5-5, the J gene TRBJ1-2; a weak D match, TRBD1 (5 bases). The V end was cut by 0 bases, the J end by 5 bases, with 11 bases between. Looked up from germline, CDR1 is SGHKS and CDR2 is YYEKEE (reference sequence). This CDR3 has 14 residues. The CDR3 sequence is CASSLEQESYGYTF. CDR3 sequence (DNA): TGTGCCAGCAGCTTGGAACAGGAGTCTTATGGCTACACCTTC. The complete variable domain, with remaining parts taken from reference TRBV5-5 and TRBJ1-2, reads DAGVTQSPTHLIKTRGQQVTLRCSPISGHKSVSWYQQVLGQGPQFIFQYYEKEERGRGNFPDRFSARQFPNYSSELNVNALLLGDSALYLCASSLEQESYGYTFGSGTRLTVV.

In regard to this clone: At one end, the junction sequence differs from germline, possibly due to a read error. The rearrangement links TRBV5-1 to TRBJ2-1, with 11 bases aligning to TRBD2. The CDR3 is made up of 15 amino acids. In germline, CDR1 is SGHRS, CDR2 YFSETQ. The CDR3 coding sequence is TGCGCCAGCAGATTGGATAGCGGGAGGGCCAATGAGCAGTTCTTC. This encodes CASRLDSGRANEQFF.

The genes are TRBV5-1 and TRBJ2-2; D gene ambiguous. The CDR3 is 14 amino acids. Germline lookup yields CDR1 SGHRS and CDR2 YFSETQ. V dropped 4 bases and J dropped 0 bases, with 7 bases sitting between them. The CDR3 region is CASSNGPNTGELFF. The CDR3 DNA is TGCGCCAGCAGCAATGGCCCGAACACCGGGGAGCTGTTTTTT.

This clone was detected only once. The chain joins TRBV28 to TRBJ2-7, with D possibly TRBD1 on 5 matching bases. Germline lookup yields CDR1 MDHEN and CDR2 SYDVKM. The V end was cut by 6 bases, the J end by 1 base, with 10 bases between. The CDR3 runs to 13 residues. CDR3 in DNA: TGTGCCAGCAGAGCAGGGCTGTCCTACGAGCAGTACTTC. Translation: CASRAGLSYEQYF.

The rearrangement links TRBV2 to TRBJ2-1; D not resolved. The CDR3 consists of 15 residues. Trimming removed 2 bases at V and 5 bases at J, with 13 bases between. CDR1 is SNHLY and CDR2 is FYNNEI in the germline V gene. This CDR3 reads CASSEKLPTHNEQFF. The CDR3 DNA sequence: TGTGCCAGCAGTGAAAAACTGCCCACTCACAATGAGCAGTTCTTC. Together with reference TRBV2 and TRBJ2-1, the CDR3 gives the full variable domain: EPEVTQTPSHQVTQMGQEVILRCVPISNHLYFYWYRQILGQKVEFLVSFYNNEISEKSEIFDDQFSVERPDGSNFTLKIRSTKLEDSAMYFCASSEKLPTHNEQFFGPGTRLTVL.

Concerning this clone: One end of the junction does not line up with germline, which may come from a read error. CDR3 residues: CASSSAGGNEQFF. In nucleotides, the CDR3 is TGTGCTAGCAGCTCCGCGGGGGGCAATGAGCAGTTCTTC. This chain joins TRBV7-7 and TRBJ2-1, with TRBD2 matching over 8 bases. The CDR3 runs 13 residues. Germline assignment: CDR1 SSHAT and CDR2 FNYEAQ (reference sequence).

The chain is built from TRBV4-1 and TRBJ2-7, with D perhaps TRBD2 (7 bases). The CDR3 runs to 15 residues. The germline gives CDR1 MGHRA, CDR2 YSYEKL. V was trimmed by 9 bases and J by 0 bases, leaving 18 bases between them. The CDR3 sequence: CASAKGEGSSYEQYF. CDR3 DNA sequence: TGCGCCAGTGCAAAGGGGGAGGGGAGCTCCTACGAGCAGTACTTC.

Remarks on this clone: The junction departs from germline at one end; a sequencing error may be responsible. The J gene is TRBJ1-1, the V gene TRBV19, with D unclear. The CDR3 loop spans 15 amino acids. Germline lookup yields CDR1 LNHDA and CDR2 SQIVND (reference sequence). CDR3 amino acids: CASSMGRALNTEAFF. CDR3 nucleotides: TGTGCAAGTAGTATGGGCCGAGCCCTGAACACTGAAGCTTTCTTT.

The chain uses TRBV9 and TRBJ1-6; 10 bases fit TRBD1. Per germline, CDR1 SGDLS and CDR2 YYNGEE. CDR3 length equals 15 residues. V gave up 3 bases and J gave up 10 bases; unmatched junction bases: 7. The CDR3 protein is CASSAVTGGASPLHF. CDR3 DNA sequence: TGTGCCAGCAGCGCGGTGACAGGGGGCGCGTCACCCCTCCACTTT. The entire variable domain, with the rest obtained from reference TRBV9 and TRBJ1-6, is as follows: DSGVTQTPKHLITATGQRVTLRCSPRSGDLSVYWYQQSLDQGLQFLIQYYNGEERAKGNILERFSAQQFPDLHSELNLSSLELGDSALYFCASSAVTGGASPLHFGNGTRLTVT.

The gene calls are TRBV6-1 and TRBJ1-1; D perhaps matches TRBD1 (5 bases). CDR1 and CDR2 (germline): MNHNS, SASEGT. Trimming removed 7 bases at V and 2 bases at J, with 8 bases between. CDR3 length equals 12 residues. Here the CDR3 reads CASKDSNTEAFF. In DNA form, the CDR3 reads TGTGCCAGCAAAGACAGTAACACTGAAGCTTTCTTT.

The sample holds one count of this clone. The rearrangement joins TRBV7-3 to TRBJ2-3; TRBD2 agrees at 10 bases. The ends lost 1 base at V and 2 bases at J; junction bases unmatched: 9. This CDR3 comprises 18 residues. The germline V gene has CDR1 SGHTA and CDR2 FQGTGA. The CDR3 nucleotides read TGTGCCAGCAGCTTAATGGGGCCCGGACTAGCGGCCACAGATACGCAGTATTTT. Translation gives CASSLMGPGLAATDTQYF. Using reference TRBV7-3 and TRBJ2-3 for the parts outside the CDR3, the full variable domain is GAGVSQTPSNKVTEKGKYVELRCDPISGHTALYWYRQSLGQGPEFLIYFQGTGAADDSGLPNDRFFAVRPEGSVSTLKIQRTERGDSAVYLCASSLMGPGLAATDTQYFGPGTRLTVL.

The V call is TRBV19, the J call TRBJ2-7; TRBD1 is a possible D gene (5 bases). CDR3 size: 15 residues. Looked up from germline, CDR1 is LNHDA and CDR2 is SQIVND (reference sequence). Trimming removed 3 bases at V and 0 bases at J, with 12 bases between. The CDR3 sequence: CASSIWGSSSYEQYF. In nucleotides, the CDR3 is TGTGCCAGTAGTATTTGGGGCTCAAGCTCCTACGAGCAGTACTTC. The full variable domain, completed using reference TRBV19 and TRBJ2-7, is DGGITQSPKYLFRKEGQNVTLSCEQNLNHDAMYWYRQDPGQGLRLIYYSQIVNDFQKGDIAEGYSVSREKKESFPLTVTSAQKNPTAFYLCASSIWGSSSYEQYFGPGTRLTVT.

The chain joins TRBV7-9 to TRBJ2-1; 10 bases fit TRBD2. The J segment lost 2 bases and the V segment lost 6 bases, leaving 10 bases of the junction unmatched. CDR1 SEHNR and CDR2 FQNEAQ come from the germline V gene (reference sequence). The CDR3 is 17 residues long. This chain's CDR3 is CASSRKGLAATYNEQFF. The CDR3 nucleotides are TGTGCCAGCAGTCGTAAAGGACTAGCGGCCACCTACAATGAGCAGTTCTTC.

The V gene is TRBV28, the J gene TRBJ1-4, with 10 positions matching TRBD1. This CDR3 region has 15 residues. Germline trimming cut 5 bases from V and 8 bases from J; bases unmatched to any gene: 8. CDR1 and CDR2 from the germline V gene are MDHEN and SYDVKM. This CDR3 is CASSLDRGHWEKLFF. The DNA of the CDR3 is TGTGCCAGCAGTCTAGACAGGGGGCATTGGGAAAAACTGTTTTTT. Complete variable domain (other parts from reference TRBV28 and TRBJ1-4): DVKVTQSSRYLVKRTGEKVFLECVQDMDHENMFWYRQDPGLGLRLIYFSYDVKMKEKGDIPEGYSVSREKKERFSLILESASTNQTSMYLCASSLDRGHWEKLFFGSGTQLSVL.

This clone has more than one count but fewer than ten. V and J are TRBV4-2 and TRBJ2-5, with 11 nucleotides matching TRBD2. Unmatched junction bases numbered 17, after V lost 4 bases and J lost 1 base. Germline-derived CDR1 and CDR2 are LGHNA and YNFKEQ. There are 20 residues in the CDR3. The CDR3, as DNA: TGTGCCAGCAGCCGTCGCCTACTAGCGGGAGAGGGAAGTCCCCAAGAGACCCAGTACTTC. It translates to CASSRRLLAGEGSPQETQYF.

The gene calls are TRBV7-3 and TRBJ2-1; 9 nucleotides match TRBD1. The trim removed 0 bases at V and 7 bases at J, leaving 4 bases unmatched. Per the germline V gene, CDR1 is SGHTA and CDR2 is FQGTGA. The CDR3 contains 15 residues. The chain's CDR3 is CASSLTGTGTNEQFF. The CDR3 DNA follows: TGTGCCAGCAGCTTAACCGGGACAGGGACAAATGAGCAGTTCTTC.

As concerns this clone: The germline gene is not matched at one end of the junction; a read error may be the cause. The genes are TRBV7-9 and TRBJ2-7, with D tentatively TRBD1 (5 bases). The CDR3 totals 12 residues. Germline CDR1 reads SEHNR; CDR2 reads FQNEAQ (reference sequence). CDR3 in amino acids: CSSRAQGYEQYF. CDR3 nucleotide sequence: TGTTCCAGCAGGGCTCAGGGTTACGAGCAGTACTTC.

Only a few counts were recorded for this clone. The chain has TRBV6-6 and TRBJ1-5; 8 positions agree with TRBD1. V lost 2 bases, J lost 4 bases, and 4 bases stayed unmatched. Germline V gene sequence: CDR1 MNHNY, CDR2 SVGAGI (reference sequence). CDR3 length equals 15 residues. The CDR3 is CASSYRDRTNQPQHF. CDR3 nucleotide sequence: TGTGCCAGCAGTTACCGGGACAGGACTAATCAGCCCCAGCATTTT.

This clone was recorded a few times. The genes are TRBV29-1 and TRBJ2-4; 10 bases map to TRBD1. Germline CDR1 SQVTM, CDR2 ANQGSEA. The CDR3 sequence is 12 residues long. The V and J ends lost 7 bases and 7 bases, in that order; junction bases with no gene match: 4. The CDR3 DNA follows: TGCAGCGCCGGGACAGGGGAGAACATTCAGTACTTC. It translates to CSAGTGENIQYF.

The V gene is TRBV2, the J gene TRBJ1-1; 9 nucleotides match TRBD1. CDR1 and CDR2 (germline): SNHLY, FYNNEI. Unmatched junction bases numbered 4, after V lost 7 bases and J lost 1 base. The CDR3 is made up of 14 amino acids. CDR3 DNA: TGTGCCAGCACCCAGACAGGGGGGAACACTGAAGCTTTCTTT. It codes for CASTQTGGNTEAFF.

This clone was seen a handful of times. V is TRBV19 and J is TRBJ2-1, with TRBD2 matching 12 bases. The V gene's germline CDR1 is LNHDA and CDR2 SQIVND (reference sequence). This CDR3 spans 17 amino acids. After removal of 9 bases from V and 7 bases from J, the junction contained 16 bases not matched to a gene. CDR3 DNA: TGTGCCAGCAATAACTTACCGGGACTAGCGGGTGGGAATGAGCAGTTCTTC. Amino acid sequence: CASNNLPGLAGGNEQFF.

A few counts support this clone. The V call is TRBV5-4, the J call TRBJ1-1; TRBD1 agrees at 12 bases. Germline CDR1 reads SGHNT; CDR2 reads YYREEE (reference sequence). The CDR3 runs to 14 residues. V was clipped by 5 bases and J by 4 bases; unmatched bases: 3. Written as DNA, the CDR3 is TGTGCCAGCAGGCTGGGACAGGGGGCCACTGAAGCTTTCTTT. This codes for CASRLGQGATEAFF.

A few counts support this clone. The V call is TRBV6-4, the J call TRBJ2-2, with TRBD1 identical over 7 bases. Losses at the gene ends were 6 bases for V and 3 bases for J; bases not matched to a gene: 4. Germline V lookup: CDR1 MRHNA, CDR2 SNTAGT. The CDR3 covers 14 residues. In DNA form, the CDR3 reads TGTGCCAGCAGGCAGGGGGTCGACACCGGGGAGCTGTTTTTT. Translating gives CASRQGVDTGELFF.

This clone was counted between two and nine times. The V call is TRBV18, the J call TRBJ1-2; D is ambiguous. Germline V gene data show CDR1 as KGHSH and CDR2 as LQKENI. V was pared by 0 bases and J by 8 bases, with 7 bases between. The CDR3 runs to 12 residues. In DNA, the CDR3 is TGTGCCAGCTCACCACCAGCGGCGGGCTACACCTTC. It translates to CASSPPAAGYTF.

The chain is built from TRBV28 and TRBJ2-3; 7 nucleotides agree with TRBD1. Germline assignment: CDR1 MDHEN and CDR2 SYDVKM. Germline trimming cut 6 bases from V and 3 bases from J; bases unmatched to any gene: 15. The CDR3 is made up of 17 amino acids. DNA for the CDR3: TGTGCCAGCAGCATATCCTACAGGGGTGTTGCGACAGATACGCAGTATTTT. Residues: CASSISYRGVATDTQYF.

Here the CDR3 DNA reads TGCGCCAGCAGTCAATTATCACAGGCTTGTAGCAATCAGCCCCAGCATTTT. Its translation is CASSQLSQACSNQPQHF. The V call is TRBV23-1, the J call TRBJ1-5, with D possibly being TRBD1 (5 bases). TRBV23-1 qualifies as an ORF whose function is uncertain. The CDR3 is 17 amino acids. Trimming removed 1 base at V and 0 bases at J, with 13 bases between.